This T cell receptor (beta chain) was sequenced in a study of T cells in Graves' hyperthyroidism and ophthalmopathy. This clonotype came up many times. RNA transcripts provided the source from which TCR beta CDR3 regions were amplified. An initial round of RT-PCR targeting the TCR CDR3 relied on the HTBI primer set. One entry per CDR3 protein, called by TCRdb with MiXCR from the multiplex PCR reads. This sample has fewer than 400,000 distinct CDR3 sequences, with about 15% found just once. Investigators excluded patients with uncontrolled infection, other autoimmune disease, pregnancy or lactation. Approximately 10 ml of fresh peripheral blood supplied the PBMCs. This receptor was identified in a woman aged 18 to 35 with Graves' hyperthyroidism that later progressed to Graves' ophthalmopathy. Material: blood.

The CDR3 DNA reads as TGCAGCGTCCCTGGTCCAGGCAGCGCCTACGAGCAGTACTTC. Encoded protein: CSVPGPGSAYEQYF. The V call is TRBV29-1, the J call TRBJ2-7; unclear D gene. Germline assignment: CDR1 SQVTM and CDR2 ANQGSEA. The length of the CDR3 is 14 residues. The V end lost 6 bases, the J end lost 2 bases, and 17 bases lay between the germline ends.